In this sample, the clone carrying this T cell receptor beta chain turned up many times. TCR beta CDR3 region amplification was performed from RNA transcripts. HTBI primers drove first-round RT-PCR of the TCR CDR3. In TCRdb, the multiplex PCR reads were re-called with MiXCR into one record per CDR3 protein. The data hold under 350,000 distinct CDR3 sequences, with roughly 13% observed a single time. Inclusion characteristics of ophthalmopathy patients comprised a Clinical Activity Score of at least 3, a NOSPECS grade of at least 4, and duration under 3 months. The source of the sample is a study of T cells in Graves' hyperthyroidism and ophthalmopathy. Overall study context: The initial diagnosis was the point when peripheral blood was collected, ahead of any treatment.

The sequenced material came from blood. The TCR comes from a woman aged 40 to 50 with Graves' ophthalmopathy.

CDR3 coding DNA: TGTGCCAGCACCTTGGGGGGGCAACAGGACAATGAGCAGTTCTTC. This codes for CASTLGGQQDNEQFF. The chain employs TRBV12-3 or TRBV12-4 and TRBJ2-1; TRBD2 might be the D (7 bases). The CDR3 contains 15 residues. V lost 7 bases and J 5 bases, leaving 18 bases between the germline ends.